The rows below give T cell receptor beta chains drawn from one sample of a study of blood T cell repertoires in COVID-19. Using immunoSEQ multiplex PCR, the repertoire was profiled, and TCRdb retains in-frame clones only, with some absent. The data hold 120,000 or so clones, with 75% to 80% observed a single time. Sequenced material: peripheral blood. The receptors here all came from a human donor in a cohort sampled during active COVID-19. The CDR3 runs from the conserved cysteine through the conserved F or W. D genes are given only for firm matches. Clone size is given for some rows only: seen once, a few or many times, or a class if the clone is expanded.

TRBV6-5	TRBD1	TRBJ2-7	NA	CASRTGVSYEQYF	TGTGCCAGCAGGACAGGGGTCTCCTACGAGCAGTACTTC
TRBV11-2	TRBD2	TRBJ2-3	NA	CASSLESGLASTDTQYF	TGTGCCAGCAGCTTAGAATCGGGACTAGCATCCACAGATACGCAGTATTTT
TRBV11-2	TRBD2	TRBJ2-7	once	CASRPTSGIYEQYF	TGTGCCAGCAGACCTACTAGCGGGATTTACGAGCAGTACTTC
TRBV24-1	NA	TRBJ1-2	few	CATSLSSNYGYTF	TGTGCCACCAGTCTCAGTTCTAACTATGGCTACACCTTC
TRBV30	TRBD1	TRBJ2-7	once	CAWRLQGAYEQYF	TGTGCCTGGAGACTACAGGGGGCATACGAGCAGTACTTC
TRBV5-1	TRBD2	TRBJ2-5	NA	CASSPGVAGGLETQYF	TGCGCCAGCAGCCCCGGGGTAGCGGGGGGGCTGGAGACCCAGTACTTC
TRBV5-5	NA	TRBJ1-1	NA	CASSSILQGEAFF	TGTGCCAGCAGCTCAATTCTCCAGGGTGAAGCTTTCTTT
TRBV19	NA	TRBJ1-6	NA	CASSRGRAYNSPLHF	TGTGCCAGTAGTAGGGGGAGGGCCTATAATTCACCCCTCCACTTT
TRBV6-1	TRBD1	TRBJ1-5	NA	CASSEEPGQGEQPQHF	TGTGCCAGCAGTGAGGAACCGGGACAGGGTGAACAGCCCCAGCATTTT
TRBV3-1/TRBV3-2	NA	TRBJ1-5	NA	CASSLTGNQPQHF	TGTGCCAGCAGTCTAACAGGGAATCAGCCCCAGCATTTT
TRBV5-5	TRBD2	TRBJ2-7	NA	CASSPGLAGPYEQYF	TGTGCCAGCAGCCCGGGACTAGCGGGACCCTACGAGCAGTACTTC